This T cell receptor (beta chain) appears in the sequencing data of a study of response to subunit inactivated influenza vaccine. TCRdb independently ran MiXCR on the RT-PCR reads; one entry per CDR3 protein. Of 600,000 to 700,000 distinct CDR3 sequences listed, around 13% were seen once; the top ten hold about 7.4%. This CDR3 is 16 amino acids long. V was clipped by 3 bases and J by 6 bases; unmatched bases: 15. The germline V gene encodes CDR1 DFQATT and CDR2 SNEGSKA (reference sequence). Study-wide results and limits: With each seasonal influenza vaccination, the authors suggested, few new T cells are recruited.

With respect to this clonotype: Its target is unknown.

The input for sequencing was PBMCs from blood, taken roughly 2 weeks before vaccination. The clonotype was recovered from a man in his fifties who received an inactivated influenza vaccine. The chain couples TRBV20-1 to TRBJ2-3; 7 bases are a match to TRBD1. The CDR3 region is CSAREVRAEGADTQYF. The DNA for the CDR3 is TGCAGTGCTAGGGAGGTACGGGCCGAGGGGGCCGATACGCAGTATTTT.